Detailed here is one T cell receptor beta chain. Its antigen is not known. These data belong to a study of breast tumors, draining lymph nodes, adjacent tissues. Study observations and caveats: That most tumor T cells come from lymph nodes remained unproven. Findings are consistent with lymph node origin and intratumoral expansion of most tumor T cells. Tumor TCR diversity was below lymph nodes but above nontumor tissue.

Breast cancer patients provided tissue from their axillary draining lymph nodes. The CDR3 runs to 15 residues. Germline CDR1 and CDR2: SGHTA and FQGNSA. Trimming took 3 bases from V and 8 from J; bases not matched to a gene: 6. TCRdb analysed the multiplex PCR reads with MiXCR anew, one entry per CDR3 protein. The repertoire consists of 170,000 or so distinct CDR3 sequences, with 30% to 35% occurring once and the leading ten covering approximately 4.3%. The source material was axillary lymph node tissue. The TCR originated in a female donor with breast cancer. Some clones in this sample may be carry-over from other donors' samples. The chain combines TRBV7-2 with TRBJ2-2, with 10 nucleotides matching TRBD1. In DNA, the CDR3 is TGTGCCAGCAGCTTCATCCCGGGACAGGGGGGGGAGCTGTTTTTT. This encodes CASSFIPGQGGELFF.